This T cell receptor beta chain was recovered during a study of T cell responses to AZD1222 COVID-19 vaccine. Assay used: immunoSEQ multiplex PCR; TCRdb lists only in-frame clones, some missing. The data hold 75,000 to 85,000 clones, with roughly 88% observed a single time. Trimming shortened V by 0 bases and J by 0 bases, and 5 bases separated the two germline ends. This CDR3 contains 14 residues. The germline gives CDR1 SGHAT, CDR2 FQNNGV. This clone showed up just a few times. Antigen specificity is unknown. The study's findings and limits: Close to half of all spike-specific TCRs reportedly target regions of the variants that are unmutated.

This clonotype was obtained from an adult who received the AZD1222 COVID-19 vaccine. The chain couples TRBV11-2 to TRBJ1-2; D gene unclear. The sequencing used peripheral blood, collected 28 days after the second AZD1222 dose. CDR3 sequence reads: CASSLDTSNYGYTF. CDR3 nucleotides: TGTGCCAGCAGCTTAGACACTTCTAACTATGGCTACACCTTC.